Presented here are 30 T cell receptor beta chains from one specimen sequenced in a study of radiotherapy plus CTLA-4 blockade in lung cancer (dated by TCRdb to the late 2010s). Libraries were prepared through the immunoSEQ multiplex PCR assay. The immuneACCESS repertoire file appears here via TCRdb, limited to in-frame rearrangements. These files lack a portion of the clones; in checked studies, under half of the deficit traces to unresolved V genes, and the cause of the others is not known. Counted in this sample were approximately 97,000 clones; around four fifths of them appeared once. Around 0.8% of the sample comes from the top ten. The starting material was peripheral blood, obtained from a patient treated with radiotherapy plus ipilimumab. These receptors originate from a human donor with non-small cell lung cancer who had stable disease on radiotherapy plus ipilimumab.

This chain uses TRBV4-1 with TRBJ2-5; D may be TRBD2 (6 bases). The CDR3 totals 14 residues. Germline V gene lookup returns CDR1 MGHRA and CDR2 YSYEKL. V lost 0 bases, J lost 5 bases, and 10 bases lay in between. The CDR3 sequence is CASSQEWGRETQYF. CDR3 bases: TGCGCCAGCAGCCAAGAGTGGGGGAGGGAGACCCAGTACTTC.

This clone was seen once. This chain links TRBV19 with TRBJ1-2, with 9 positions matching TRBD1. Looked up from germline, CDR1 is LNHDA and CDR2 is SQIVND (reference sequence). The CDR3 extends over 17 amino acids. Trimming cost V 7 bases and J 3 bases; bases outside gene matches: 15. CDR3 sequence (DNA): TGTGCCAGTAAACAACCCGGGACAGGGCGTATGTACTATGGCTACACCTTC. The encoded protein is CASKQPGTGRMYYGYTF.

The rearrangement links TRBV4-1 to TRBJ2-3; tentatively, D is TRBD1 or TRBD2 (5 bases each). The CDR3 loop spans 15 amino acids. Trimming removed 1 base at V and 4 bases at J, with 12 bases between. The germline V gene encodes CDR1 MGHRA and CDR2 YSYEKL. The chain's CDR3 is CASSQVRGPPDTQYF. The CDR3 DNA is TGCGCCAGCAGCCAAGTTAGGGGACCGCCAGATACGCAGTATTTT.

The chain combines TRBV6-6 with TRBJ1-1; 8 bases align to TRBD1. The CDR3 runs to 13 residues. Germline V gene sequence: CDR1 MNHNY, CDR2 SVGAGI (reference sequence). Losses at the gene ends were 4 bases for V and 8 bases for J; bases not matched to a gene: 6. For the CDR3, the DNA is TGTGCCAGCAGTTTTCAGGGGGCTTCGGAAGCTTTCTTT. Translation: CASSFQGASEAFF.

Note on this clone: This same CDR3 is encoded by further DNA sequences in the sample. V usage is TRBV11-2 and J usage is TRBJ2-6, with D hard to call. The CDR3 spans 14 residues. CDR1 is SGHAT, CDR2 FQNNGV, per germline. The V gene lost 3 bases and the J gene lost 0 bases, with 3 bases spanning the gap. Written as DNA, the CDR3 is TGTGCCAGCAGCTTCAGCTCTGGGGCCAACGTCCTGACTTTC. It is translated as CASSFSSGANVLTF.

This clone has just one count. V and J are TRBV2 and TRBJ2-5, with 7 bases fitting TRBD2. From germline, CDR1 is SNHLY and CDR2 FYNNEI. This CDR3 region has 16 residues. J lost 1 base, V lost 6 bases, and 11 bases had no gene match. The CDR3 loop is CASRLREASGQETQYF. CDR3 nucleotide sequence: TGTGCCAGCAGACTCCGGGAGGCTAGCGGCCAAGAGACCCAGTACTTC.

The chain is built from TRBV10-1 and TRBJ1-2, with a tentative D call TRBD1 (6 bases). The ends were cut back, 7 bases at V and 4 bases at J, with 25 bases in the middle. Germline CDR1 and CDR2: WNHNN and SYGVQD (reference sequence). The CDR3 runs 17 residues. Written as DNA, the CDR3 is TGCGCCAGCAAGTGCGAAGACCTTGGGGGGCTATTCTATGGCTACACCTTC. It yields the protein CASKCEDLGGLFYGYTF.

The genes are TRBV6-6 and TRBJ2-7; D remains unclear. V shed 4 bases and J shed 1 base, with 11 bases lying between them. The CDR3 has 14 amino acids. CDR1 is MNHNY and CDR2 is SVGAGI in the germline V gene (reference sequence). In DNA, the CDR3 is TGTGCCAGCAGTTGGTCCACGCAATCCTACGAGCAGTACTTC. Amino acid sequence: CASSWSTQSYEQYF.

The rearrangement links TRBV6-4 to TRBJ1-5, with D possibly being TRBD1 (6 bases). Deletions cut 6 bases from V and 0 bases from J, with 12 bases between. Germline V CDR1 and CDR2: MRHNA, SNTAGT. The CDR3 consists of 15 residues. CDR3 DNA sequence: TGTGCCAGCAGGCTCCGGGACAATAGCAATCAGCCCCAGCATTTT. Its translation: CASRLRDNSNQPQHF.

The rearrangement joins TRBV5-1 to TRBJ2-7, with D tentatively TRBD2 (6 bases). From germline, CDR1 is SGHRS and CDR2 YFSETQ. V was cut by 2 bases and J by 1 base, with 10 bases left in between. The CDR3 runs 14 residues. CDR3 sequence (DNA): TGCGCCAGCAGCTTACGGGGGACTTCCTACGAGCAGTACTTC. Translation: CASSLRGTSYEQYF.

The CDR3 protein is CASGQGPHNEQYF. Here the CDR3 DNA reads TGTGCCAGCGGACAGGGGCCCCACAACGAGCAGTACTTC. The chain links TRBV6-1 to TRBJ2-7, with 9 positions matching TRBD1. Germline V gives CDR1 MNHNS, CDR2 SASEGT. The CDR3 loop spans 13 amino acids. Trimming at V came to 8 bases and at J to 5 bases, leaving 7 bases not matched to a gene.

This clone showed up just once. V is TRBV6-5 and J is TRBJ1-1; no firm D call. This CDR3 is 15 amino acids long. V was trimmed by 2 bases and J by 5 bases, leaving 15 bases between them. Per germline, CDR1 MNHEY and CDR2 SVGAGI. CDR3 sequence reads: CASSYQAGRGTEAFF. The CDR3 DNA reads TGTGCCAGCAGTTACCAGGCGGGTCGTGGGACTGAAGCTTTCTTT.

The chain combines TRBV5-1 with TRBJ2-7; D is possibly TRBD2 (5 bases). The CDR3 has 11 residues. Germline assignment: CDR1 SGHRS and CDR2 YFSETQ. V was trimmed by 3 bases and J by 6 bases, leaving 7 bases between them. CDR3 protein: CASSSGIEQYF. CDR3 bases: TGCGCCAGCAGCTCGGGGATCGAGCAGTACTTC.

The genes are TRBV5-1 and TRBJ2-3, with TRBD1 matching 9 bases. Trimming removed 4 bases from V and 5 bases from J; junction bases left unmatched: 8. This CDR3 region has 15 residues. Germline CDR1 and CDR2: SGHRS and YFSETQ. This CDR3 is CASSIGGQGLDTQYF. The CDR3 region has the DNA TGCGCCAGCAGCATAGGGGGACAGGGTTTAGATACGCAGTATTTT. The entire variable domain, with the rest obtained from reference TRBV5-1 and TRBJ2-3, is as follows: KAGVTQTPRYLIKTRGQQVTLSCSPISGHRSVSWYQQTPGQGLQFLFEYFSETQRNKGNFPGRFSGRQFSNSRSEMNVSTLELGDSALYLCASSIGGQGLDTQYFGPGTRLTVL.

Here the CDR3 reads CASSILDRDRSPLHF. Here the CDR3 DNA reads TGTGCCAGTAGTATACTGGACAGGGATCGCTCACCCCTCCACTTT. The chain recombines TRBV19 with TRBJ1-6; 8 bases match TRBD1. Germline trimming cut 2 bases from V and 10 bases from J; bases unmatched to any gene: 7. Germline CDR1 and CDR2: LNHDA and SQIVND (reference sequence). This CDR3 spans 15 amino acids.

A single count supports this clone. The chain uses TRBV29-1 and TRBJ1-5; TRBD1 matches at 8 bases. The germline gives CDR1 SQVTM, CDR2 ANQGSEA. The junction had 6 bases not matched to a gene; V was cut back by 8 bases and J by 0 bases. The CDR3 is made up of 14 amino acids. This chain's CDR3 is CSPGQGDSNQPQHF. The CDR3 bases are TGCAGCCCCGGACAGGGTGATAGCAATCAGCCCCAGCATTTT. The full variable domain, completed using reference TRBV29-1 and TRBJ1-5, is SAVISQKPSRDICQRGTSLTIQCQVDSQVTMMFWYRQQPGQSLTLIATANQGSEATYESGFVIDKFPISRPNLTFSTLTVSNMSPEDSSIYLCSPGQGDSNQPQHFGDGTRLSIL.

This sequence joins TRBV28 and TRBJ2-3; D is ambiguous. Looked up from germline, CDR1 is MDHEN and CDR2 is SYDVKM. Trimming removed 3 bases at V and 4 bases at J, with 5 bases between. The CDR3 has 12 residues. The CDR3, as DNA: TGTGCCAGCAGTTTTCGTCCAGATACGCAGTATTTT. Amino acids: CASSFRPDTQYF.

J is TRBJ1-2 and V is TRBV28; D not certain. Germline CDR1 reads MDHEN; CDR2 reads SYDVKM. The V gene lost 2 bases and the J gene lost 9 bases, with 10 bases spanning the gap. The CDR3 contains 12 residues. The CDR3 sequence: CASSLAGSSYTF. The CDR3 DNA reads TGTGCCAGCAGTTTAGCTGGCAGCAGCTACACCTTC.

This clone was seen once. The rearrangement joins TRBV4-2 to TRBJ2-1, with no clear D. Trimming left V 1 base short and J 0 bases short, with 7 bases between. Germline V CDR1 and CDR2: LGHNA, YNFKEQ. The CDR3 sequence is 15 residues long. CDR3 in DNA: TGTGCCAGCAGCCAAGCGGAAGCCTCCTACAATGAGCAGTTCTTC. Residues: CASSQAEASYNEQFF.

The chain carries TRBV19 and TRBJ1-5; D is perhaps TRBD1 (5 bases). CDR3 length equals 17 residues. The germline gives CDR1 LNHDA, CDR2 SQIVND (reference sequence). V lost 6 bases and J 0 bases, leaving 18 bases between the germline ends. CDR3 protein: CASSAWDRKYSNQPQHF. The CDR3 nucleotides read TGTGCCAGTAGCGCCTGGGACCGTAAATATAGCAATCAGCCCCAGCATTTT.

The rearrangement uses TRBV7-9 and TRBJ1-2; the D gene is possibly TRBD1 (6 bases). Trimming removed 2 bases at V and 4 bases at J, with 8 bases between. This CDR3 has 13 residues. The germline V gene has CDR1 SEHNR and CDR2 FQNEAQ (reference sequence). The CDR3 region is CASSLQGFYGYTF. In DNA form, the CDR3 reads TGTGCCAGCAGCTTACAGGGGTTCTATGGCTACACCTTC.

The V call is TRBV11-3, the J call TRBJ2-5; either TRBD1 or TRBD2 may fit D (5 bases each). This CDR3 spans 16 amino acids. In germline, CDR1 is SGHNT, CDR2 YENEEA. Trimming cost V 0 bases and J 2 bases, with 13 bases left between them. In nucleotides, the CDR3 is TGTGCCAGCAGCTTAGAGGGGCGGCGGGCGCAAGAGACCCAGTACTTC. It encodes CASSLEGRRAQETQYF.

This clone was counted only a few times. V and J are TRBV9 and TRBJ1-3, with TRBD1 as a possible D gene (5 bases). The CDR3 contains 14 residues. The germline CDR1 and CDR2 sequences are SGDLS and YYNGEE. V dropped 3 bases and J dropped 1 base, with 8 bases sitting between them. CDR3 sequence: CASSGAGSGNTIYF. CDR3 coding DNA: TGTGCCAGCAGCGGGGCAGGGTCTGGAAACACCATATATTTT.

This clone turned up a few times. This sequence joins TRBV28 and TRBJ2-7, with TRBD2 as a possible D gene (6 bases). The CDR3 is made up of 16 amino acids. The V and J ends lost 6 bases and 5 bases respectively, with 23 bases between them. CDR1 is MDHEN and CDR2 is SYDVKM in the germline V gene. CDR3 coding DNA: TGTGCCAGCAGCCTGCAATGGGTCGGGAGTAGGGACGAGCAGTACTTC. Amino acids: CASSLQWVGSRDEQYF.

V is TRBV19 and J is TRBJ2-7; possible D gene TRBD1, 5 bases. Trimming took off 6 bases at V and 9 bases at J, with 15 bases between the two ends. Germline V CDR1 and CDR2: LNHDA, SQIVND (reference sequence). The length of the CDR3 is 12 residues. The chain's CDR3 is CASSTDSGGQYF. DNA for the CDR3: TGTGCCAGTAGCACTGACAGTGGCGGGCAGTACTTC.

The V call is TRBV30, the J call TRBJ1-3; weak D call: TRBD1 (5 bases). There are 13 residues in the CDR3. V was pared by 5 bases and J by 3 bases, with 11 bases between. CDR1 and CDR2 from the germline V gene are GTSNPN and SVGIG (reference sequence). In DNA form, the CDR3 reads TGTGCCTGGGCAGGGTTAGGTGGAAACACCATATATTTT. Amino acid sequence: CAWAGLGGNTIYF.

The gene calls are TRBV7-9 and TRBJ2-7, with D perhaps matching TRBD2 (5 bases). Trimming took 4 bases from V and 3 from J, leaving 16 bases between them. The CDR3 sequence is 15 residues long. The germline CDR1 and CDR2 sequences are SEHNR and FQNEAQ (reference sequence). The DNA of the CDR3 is TGTGCCAGCAGCTCCCACACGGACTCGCTCTACGAGCAGTACTTC. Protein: CASSSHTDSLYEQYF.

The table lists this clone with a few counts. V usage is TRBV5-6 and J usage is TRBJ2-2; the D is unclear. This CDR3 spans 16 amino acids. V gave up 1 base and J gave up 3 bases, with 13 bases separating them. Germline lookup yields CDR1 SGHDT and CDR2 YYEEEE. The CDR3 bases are TGTGCCAGCAGCTTGCGGCTTCAGTCGTACACCGGGGAGCTGTTTTTT. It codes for CASSLRLQSYTGELFF.

The CDR3, as DNA: TGTGCCAGCAGCCCTAGGACAGCAGAAGCTTTCTTT. Amino acids: CASSPRTAEAFF. The chain couples TRBV6-5 to TRBJ1-1, with D tentatively TRBD1 (6 bases). V lost 6 bases and J lost 8, with 13 bases in between. The germline V gene has CDR1 MNHEY and CDR2 SVGAGI. The CDR3 is 12 residues long.

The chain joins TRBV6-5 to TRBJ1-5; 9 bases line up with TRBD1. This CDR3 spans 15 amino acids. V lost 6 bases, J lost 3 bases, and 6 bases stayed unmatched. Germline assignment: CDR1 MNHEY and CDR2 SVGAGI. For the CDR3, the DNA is TGTGCCAGCAGAGGAGGACAGGGGCCCAATCAGCCCCAGCATTTT. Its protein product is CASRGGQGPNQPQHF.